Listed here are 21 T cell receptor beta chains from one sample, sequenced in a study of Graves' ophthalmopathy and Graves' hyperthyroidism (dated by TCRdb to the late 2010s). Sequencing relied on an Illumina HiSeq 2000. For repertoire sequencing, the TCR beta CDR3 regions were amplified from RNA transcripts. The first round was an RT-PCR using HTBI primers with the Qiagen OneStep RT-PCR kit, and this first round was followed by a second-round multiplex PCR, then size selection and purification. Through fastp at Q25 and MiXCR, TCRdb rebuilt clones from the public reads, retaining in-frame beta chains. Each CDR3 protein appears once, grouped with its most common genes and DNA. Counted in this sample were about 380,000 distinct CDR3 sequences; over 15% of them appeared once. About 7% of the sample belongs to the ten largest clones. The sequenced sample was peripheral blood. The receptors originated from a woman between 18 and 30 years old with stable Graves' hyperthyroidism. Donor details come from another sample of the same person, matched by shared clones.

This clonotype was observed at least ten times. The V call is TRBV29-1, the J call TRBJ1-2, with D possibly TRBD1 on 6 matching bases. With 4 bases removed from V and 1 base from J, the gap between germline ends came to 7 bases. Germline-derived CDR1 and CDR2 are SQVTM and ANQGSEA. There are 12 residues in the CDR3. The chain's CDR3 is CSVVQGNYGYTF. The CDR3 region has the DNA TGCAGCGTTGTACAGGGTAACTATGGCTACACCTTC.

In its sample, this clonotype was seen many times. This sequence joins TRBV6-1 and TRBJ1-1; D is ambiguous. The germline V and J ends were trimmed by 2 bases and 7 bases, with 8 bases remaining between them. The CDR3 runs 12 residues. Germline CDR1 MNHNS, CDR2 SASEGT. CDR3 sequence reads: CASSELYGEAFF. The CDR3 region has the DNA TGTGCCAGCAGTGAACTTTATGGTGAAGCTTTCTTT.

This clonotype was detected ten times or more. The rearrangement links TRBV7-2 to TRBJ1-1, with a weak D call TRBD1 (6 bases). V was clipped by 1 base and J by 1 base, with 19 bases between them. This CDR3 is 18 amino acids long. Germline V gene lookup returns CDR1 SGHTA and CDR2 FQGNSA. The CDR3, as DNA: TGTGCCAGCAGCTTAGTTGCGTTGGGGGCAGGGGCGAACACTGAAGCTTTCTTT. Protein product: CASSLVALGAGANTEAFF.

This clonotype was recorded a few times. This chain links TRBV29-1 with TRBJ2-7, with D perhaps given as TRBD1 or TRBD2 (5 bases each). Germline-derived CDR1 and CDR2 are SQVTM and ANQGSEA. Trimming removed 3 bases at V and 2 bases at J, with 14 bases between. The CDR3 is 14 amino acids. This CDR3 reads CSVDGDGDPYEQYF. CDR3 in DNA: TGCAGCGTTGACGGGGACGGGGACCCCTACGAGCAGTACTTC.

This clonotype has just a few counts. A read error is possible here, since a much larger clone lies one base away. The chain links TRBV7-2 to TRBJ2-7, with D perhaps matching TRBD1 (6 bases). Germline loops: CDR1 SGHTA, CDR2 FQGNSA. CDR3 length equals 13 residues. The CDR3 loop is CASSTDRSYEKYF. DNA for the CDR3: TGTGCCAGCAGCACGGACAGATCCTACGAGAAGTACTTC.

This sequence joins TRBV6-5 and TRBJ2-3, with 8 bases matching TRBD2. Trimming at V came to 6 bases and at J to 3 bases, leaving 11 bases not matched to a gene. Germline values: CDR1 MNHEY, CDR2 SVGAGI. The CDR3 contains 16 residues. The CDR3 bases are TGTGCCAGCAGACCCCCGGGACTAGGAAGAACAGATACGCAGTATTTT. Amino acids: CASRPPGLGRTDTQYF.

V gene TRBV6-5 combines with J gene TRBJ2-2; TRBD2 is a possible D gene (6 bases). This CDR3 region has 15 residues. Trimming left V 0 bases short and J 7 bases short, with 12 bases between. The germline V gene encodes CDR1 MNHEY and CDR2 SVGAGI. The CDR3 here is CASSYSNGGGGELFF. Here the CDR3 DNA reads TGTGCCAGCAGTTACTCGAACGGGGGAGGCGGGGAGCTGTTTTTT.

V is TRBV11-1 and J is TRBJ2-7; TRBD2 agrees at 7 bases. With 4 bases clipped from V and 2 bases from J, the junction kept 11 bases outside the gene matches. The germline V gene has CDR1 SGHAT and CDR2 FQDESV (reference sequence). This CDR3 is built from 16 residues. CDR3 amino acids: CASSCVIMGRAYEQYF. In nucleotides, the CDR3 is TGTGCCAGCAGCTGTGTTATAATGGGGAGGGCCTACGAGCAGTACTTC.

The chain employs TRBV3-1 and TRBJ1-1, with D unclear. The V end was cut by 1 base, the J end by 10 bases, with 10 bases between. Looked up from germline, CDR1 is LGHDT and CDR2 is YNNKEL (reference sequence). The CDR3 is 12 amino acids. CDR3: CASSQGGYGAFF. The DNA of the CDR3 is TGTGCCAGCAGCCAAGGGGGTTATGGAGCTTTCTTT.

As to this clonotype: A read error may explain this, as a much larger clone is one base away. CDR3 amino acids: CSVCQDSNQPQHF. In nucleotides, the CDR3 is TGCAGCGTTTGCCAGGACAGCAATCAGCCCCAGCATTTT. The gene calls are TRBV29-1 and TRBJ1-5, with D unresolved. Germline V gene lookup returns CDR1 SQVTM and CDR2 ANQGSEA. The V gene lost 5 bases and the J gene lost 1 base, with 9 bases spanning the gap. CDR3 length: 13 amino acids.

Of note for this clonotype: Because it lacks the conserved phenylalanine or tryptophan at the end, this CDR3 is likely a read error. This chain connects TRBV5-5 to TRBJ1-1; the D is unclear. Germline loops: CDR1 SGHKS, CDR2 YYEKEE (reference sequence). There are 14 residues in the CDR3. Trimming removed 3 bases from V and 5 bases from J, with 14 bases in between. The DNA of the CDR3 is TGTGCCAGCAGCTCGGCCACGGTATTAACTGAAGCTTTCTCT. Encoded protein: CASSSATVLTEAFS.

There are many counts of this clonotype. The chain employs TRBV7-8 and TRBJ2-5; 9 bases are a match to TRBD1. J gave up 0 bases and V 7 bases, and 21 bases lay outside the gene matches. This CDR3 is built from 20 residues. Germline CDR1 is SGHVS and CDR2 is FQNEAQ. This chain's CDR3 is CASTIQPVTRDREYQETQYF. The CDR3 bases are TGTGCCAGCACTATCCAACCCGTAACCCGGGACAGGGAGTACCAAGAGACCCAGTACTTC.

The rearrangement joins TRBV6-2 or TRBV6-3 to TRBJ1-1; D unresolved. The germline V gene encodes CDR1 MNHEY and CDR2 SVGEGT. The ends were cut back, 5 bases at V and 1 base at J, with 8 bases in the middle. The length of the CDR3 is 13 residues. This CDR3 is CASSPGENTEAFF. In DNA form, the CDR3 reads TGTGCCAGCAGTCCCGGGGAGAACACTGAAGCTTTCTTT.

This clonotype has a handful of counts. A read error is possible here, since a much larger clone lies one base away. The rearrangement uses TRBV6-5 and TRBJ1-3; TRBD1 is a possible D gene (5 bases). Trimming removed 2 bases at V and 8 bases at J, with 13 bases between. The CDR3 covers 14 residues. Germline CDR1 reads MNHEY; CDR2 reads SVGAGI. The CDR3, as DNA: TGTGCCAGCAGTTACCGCAGGGAGGGATACACCATATATTTT. This sequence encodes CASSYRREGYTIYF.

V usage is TRBV7-3 and J usage is TRBJ2-7; D possibly matches TRBD1 or TRBD2 (6 bases each). V was cut by 5 bases and J by 2 bases, with 16 bases left in between. CDR1 and CDR2 (germline): SGHTA, FQGTGA. The CDR3 contains 15 residues. CDR3 sequence (DNA): TGTGCCAGCAGCCCGGGGGCTGGGAACACCTACGAGCAGTACTTC. This gives the protein CASSPGAGNTYEQYF. The variable domain in full, with the rest retrieved from reference TRBV7-3 and TRBJ2-7, is GAGVSQTPSNKVTEKGKYVELRCDPISGHTALYWYRQSLGQGPEFLIYFQGTGAADDSGLPNDRFFAVRPEGSVSTLKIQRTERGDSAVYLCASSPGAGNTYEQYFGPGTRLTVT.

This clonotype showed up many times. This sequence joins TRBV12-3 or TRBV12-4 and TRBJ2-7, with 8 bases fitting TRBD1. The CDR3 covers 13 residues. V trimming: 4 bases; J trimming: 3 bases; junction bases outside the gene matches: 2. DNA of the CDR3: TGTGCCAGCAGTTACAGGGGGTTCTACGAGCAGTACTTC. Amino acid sequence: CASSYRGFYEQYF.

This clonotype occurred many times. The genes are TRBV12-3 or TRBV12-4 and TRBJ1-2; D is unresolved. Trimming removed 3 bases from V and 0 bases from J, with 11 bases in between. CDR3 length equals 15 residues. CDR3 nucleotides: TGTGCCAGCAGTTTCCCGGGTCTAGCTAACTATGGCTACACCTTC. Its translation: CASSFPGLANYGYTF.

This clonotype was seen repeatedly, ten times or more. This chain uses TRBV6-2 or TRBV6-3 with TRBJ2-7; maybe TRBD1 (6 bases). This CDR3 has 16 amino acids. From germline, CDR1 is MNHEY and CDR2 SVGEGT. Deletions cut 0 bases from V and 5 bases from J, with 17 bases between. CDR3 sequence reads: CASSYSSYRQANEQYF. The CDR3 DNA reads TGTGCCAGCAGTTACTCGAGCTACCGACAGGCCAACGAGCAGTACTTC.

This clonotype was observed a handful of times. This rearrangement joins TRBV7-3 to TRBJ2-7, with TRBD2 matching over 13 bases. The trim removed 4 bases at V and 0 bases at J, leaving 3 bases unmatched. CDR3 length equals 16 residues. Germline CDR1 reads SGHTA; CDR2 reads FQGTGA. The CDR3 loop reads CASSSGLAGFSYEQYF. The CDR3 DNA is TGTGCCAGCAGCTCGGGACTAGCGGGGTTCTCCTACGAGCAGTACTTC. Full variable domain (outside the CDR3, taken from reference TRBV7-3 and TRBJ2-7): GAGVSQTPSNKVTEKGKYVELRCDPISGHTALYWYRQSLGQGPEFLIYFQGTGAADDSGLPNDRFFAVRPEGSVSTLKIQRTERGDSAVYLCASSSGLAGFSYEQYFGPGTRLTVT.

This clonotype showed up many times. This chain links TRBV19 with TRBJ2-2; 11 bases agree with TRBD2. The CDR3 extends over 14 amino acids. CDR1 and CDR2 (germline): LNHDA, SQIVND (reference sequence). Trimming removed 10 bases from V and 4 bases from J; junction bases left unmatched: 5. The CDR3 nucleotides are TGTGCCACCGCTAGCGGGGGGATCACCGGGGAGCTGTTTTTT. Its translation: CATASGGITGELFF.

This clonotype was found many times. The chain is built from TRBV4-2 and TRBJ2-2; D may correspond to TRBD1 or TRBD2 (5 bases each). The V gene lost 4 bases and the J gene lost 4 bases, with 13 bases spanning the gap. In germline, CDR1 is LGHNA, CDR2 YNFKEQ. The CDR3 length is 15 residues. CDR3 sequence: CASSPGTPATGELFF. The CDR3 DNA sequence: TGTGCCAGCAGCCCTGGGACCCCTGCCACCGGGGAGCTGTTTTTT.